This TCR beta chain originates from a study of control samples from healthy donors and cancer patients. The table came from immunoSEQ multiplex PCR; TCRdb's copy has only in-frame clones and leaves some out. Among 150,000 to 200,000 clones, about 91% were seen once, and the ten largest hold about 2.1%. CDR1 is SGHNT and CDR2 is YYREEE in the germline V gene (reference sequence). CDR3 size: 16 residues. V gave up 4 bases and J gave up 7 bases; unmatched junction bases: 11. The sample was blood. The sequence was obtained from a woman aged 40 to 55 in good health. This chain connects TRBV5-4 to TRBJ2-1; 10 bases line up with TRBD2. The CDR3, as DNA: TGTGCCAGCAGCCAGCCTCTAGCGGGGGTTCGAAATGAGCAGTTCTTC. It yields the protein CASSQPLAGVRNEQFF.